Shown below are 18 T cell receptor beta chains from a single sample sequenced in a study of radiotherapy plus CTLA-4 blockade in lung cancer. Repertoires were generated with immunoSEQ multiplex PCR, while TCRdb's copy carries only in-frame clones and drops some. Altogether 48,000 or so clones are present, about 83% being singletons, with the ten largest covering approximately 5%. Specimen: peripheral blood, collected from a patient treated with radiotherapy plus ipilimumab. These receptors originate from a human donor with non-small cell lung cancer whose response to radiotherapy plus ipilimumab could not be evaluated.

This chain connects TRBV4-3 to TRBJ2-7; the match to TRBD1 covers 7 bases. CDR3 length: 15 residues. The germline V gene encodes CDR1 LGHNA and CDR2 YSLEER. The ends lost 0 bases at V and 3 bases at J; junction bases unmatched: 5. CDR3 nucleotides: TGCGCCAGCAGCCAAGAACCGACAGGGATCTACGAGCAGTACTTC. This sequence encodes CASSQEPTGIYEQYF.

V usage is TRBV5-4 and J usage is TRBJ1-3; D possibly corresponds to TRBD1 (6 bases). Trimming removed 2 bases from V and 0 bases from J, with 15 bases in between. This CDR3 is built from 17 residues. From germline, CDR1 is SGHNT and CDR2 YYREEE (reference sequence). CDR3 sequence reads: CASSFGAGANSGNTIYF. The CDR3 bases are TGTGCCAGCAGCTTTGGGGCAGGGGCCAACTCTGGAAACACCATATATTTT.

The gene calls are TRBV5-1 and TRBJ2-2, with TRBD1 identical over 9 bases. V was clipped by 0 bases and J by 2 bases; unmatched bases: 2. The CDR3 covers 16 residues. CDR1 and CDR2 (germline): SGHRS, YFSETQ. The CDR3 is CASSLGDRANTGELFF. The CDR3 coding sequence is TGCGCCAGCAGCTTGGGGGACAGGGCCAACACCGGGGAGCTGTTTTTT. The full variable domain, in which reference TRBV5-1 and TRBJ2-2 provide the parts outside the CDR3, is KAGVTQTPRYLIKTRGQQVTLSCSPISGHRSVSWYQQTPGQGLQFLFEYFSETQRNKGNFPGRFSGRQFSNSRSEMNVSTLELGDSALYLCASSLGDRANTGELFFGEGSRLTVL.

V usage is TRBV11-2 and J usage is TRBJ2-7; 8 bases line up with TRBD2. V was clipped by 5 bases and J by 2 bases; unmatched bases: 2. Germline lookup yields CDR1 SGHAT and CDR2 FQNNGV. This CDR3 has 13 amino acids. The CDR3 reads CASSISGTYEQYF. Here the CDR3 DNA reads TGTGCCAGCAGCATTAGCGGGACCTACGAGCAGTACTTC.

This clone appeared a single time. The V and J genes are TRBV6-6 and TRBJ2-2, with 9 positions matching TRBD1. CDR3 length: 13 residues. V lost 8 bases, J lost 6 bases, and 4 bases stayed unmatched. CDR1 is MNHNY, CDR2 SVGAGI, per germline (reference sequence). The DNA of the CDR3 is TGTGCCAGCGGACAGGGGAAATCCGGGGAGCTGTTTTTT. This translates into CASGQGKSGELFF.

V gene TRBV11-3 combines with J gene TRBJ1-3, with no clear D. Trimming removed 3 bases from V and 2 bases from J, with 5 bases in between. CDR3 length: 13 residues. The germline gives CDR1 SGHNT, CDR2 YENEEA. The CDR3: CASSFGAGNTIYF. Here the CDR3 DNA reads TGTGCCAGCAGCTTCGGTGCTGGAAACACCATATATTTT.

The chain joins TRBV11-2 to TRBJ1-1; 9 bases fit TRBD1. V lost 1 base, J lost 0 bases, and 9 bases stayed unmatched. The CDR3 contains 18 residues. Germline loops: CDR1 SGHAT, CDR2 FQNNGV. CDR3 coding DNA: TGTGCCAGCAGCTTAGTAGGGGGGACAGGGTTAATGAACACTGAAGCTTTCTTT. Translation gives CASSLVGGTGLMNTEAFF.

The chain links TRBV4-1 to TRBJ2-3, with TRBD2 identical over 7 bases. V shed 3 bases and J 6 bases; nucleotides not matched to a gene: 21. CDR3 size: 19 residues. CDR1 is MGHRA and CDR2 is YSYEKL in the germline V gene. In DNA, the CDR3 is TGCGCCAGCAGCCATCACGAACTTTTAACTAGCGCTCCGGTGGATACGCAGTATTTT. Protein product: CASSHHELLTSAPVDTQYF.

This sequence joins TRBV2 and TRBJ2-2; D unclear. This CDR3 is 13 amino acids long. Trimming cost V 7 bases and J 1 base, with 7 bases left between them. The germline gives CDR1 SNHLY, CDR2 FYNNEI. The CDR3 DNA reads TGTGCCAGCAACAGTTGGAACACCGGGGAGCTGTTTTTT. This encodes CASNSWNTGELFF. Together with reference TRBV2 and TRBJ2-2, the CDR3 gives the full variable domain: EPEVTQTPSHQVTQMGQEVILRCVPISNHLYFYWYRQILGQKVEFLVSFYNNEISEKSEIFDDQFSVERPDGSNFTLKIRSTKLEDSAMYFCASNSWNTGELFFGEGSRLTVL.

J is TRBJ2-5 and V is TRBV6-6; possible D gene TRBD1, 5 bases. The end of the DNA aligns better with TRBJ2-7, so the J call may be wrong. The CDR3 has 14 amino acids. Germline V gene sequence: CDR1 MNHNY, CDR2 SVGAGI (reference sequence). CDR3 in amino acids: CASSYGAGHYEQYF. CDR3 DNA sequence: TGTGCCAGCAGTTACGGGGCAGGCCACTACGAGCAGTACTTC.

J is TRBJ1-2 and V is TRBV28; maybe TRBD1 (5 bases). V was clipped by 6 bases and J by 5 bases, with 19 bases between them. Germline assignment: CDR1 MDHEN and CDR2 SYDVKM. This CDR3 spans 15 amino acids. CDR3 region: CASRSGAGTPYGYTF. CDR3 DNA sequence: TGTGCCAGCAGATCCGGGGCGGGGACCCCTTATGGCTACACCTTC.

The CDR3 nucleotides are TGTGCCAGCCACTTCGACATACCAGGAAAGACCTATGGCTACACCTTC. Its translation is CASHFDIPGKTYGYTF. The V gene is TRBV5-4, the J gene TRBJ1-2; D not certain. Germline V gene data show CDR1 as SGHNT and CDR2 as YYREEE (reference sequence). The ends were cut back, 7 bases at V and 4 bases at J, with 23 bases in the middle. The CDR3 runs 16 residues.

This chain links TRBV7-2 with TRBJ2-1; possibly TRBD1 for D (6 bases). The ends were cut back, 3 bases at V and 6 bases at J, with 9 bases in the middle. Per the germline V gene, CDR1 is SGHTA and CDR2 is FQGNSA. The CDR3 covers 13 residues. The DNA of the CDR3 is TGTGCCAGCAGCTTGAGCAGGGGCAATGAGCAGTTCTTC. Protein product: CASSLSRGNEQFF.

V usage is TRBV7-2 and J usage is TRBJ1-5, with 9 nucleotides matching TRBD1. After removal of 5 bases from V and 6 bases from J, the junction contained 11 bases not matched to a gene. CDR1 and CDR2 from the germline V gene are SGHTA and FQGNSA. The CDR3 totals 16 residues. CDR3 nucleotides: TGTGCCAGCAGCCCGGGGACAGGGCCAGTTGGTCAGCCCCAGCATTTT. Protein product: CASSPGTGPVGQPQHF. The full variable domain, its missing parts supplied by reference TRBV7-2 and TRBJ1-5, is GAGVSQSPSNKVTEKGKDVELRCDPISGHTALYWYRQSLGQGLEFLIYFQGNSAPDKSGLPSDRFSAERTGGSVSTLTIQRTQQEDSAVYLCASSPGTGPVGQPQHFGDGTRLSIL.

V and J are TRBV19 and TRBJ2-1, with a tentative D call TRBD2 (6 bases). CDR1 LNHDA and CDR2 SQIVND come from the germline V gene (reference sequence). This CDR3 region has 15 residues. V lost 7 bases and J lost 0, with 13 bases in between. The CDR3 region has the DNA TGTGCCAGTAAACCCGGAGGGGACTCCTACAATGAGCAGTTCTTC. This codes for CASKPGGDSYNEQFF.

The rearrangement links TRBV7-9 to TRBJ2-7, with 10 bases matching TRBD2. V lost 8 bases, J lost 0 bases, and 10 bases stayed unmatched. CDR3 length: 16 residues. Germline V gene sequence: CDR1 SEHNR, CDR2 FQNEAQ (reference sequence). The CDR3 reads CASSGLAGDDSYEQYF. DNA for the CDR3: TGTGCCAGCTCGGGCCTAGCGGGAGATGACTCCTACGAGCAGTACTTC.

The chain employs TRBV30 and TRBJ1-6; perhaps TRBD1 as D (5 bases). The CDR3 covers 14 residues. The germline V gene encodes CDR1 GTSNPN and CDR2 SVGIG (reference sequence). V lost 3 bases, J lost 10 bases, and 16 bases lay in between. Here the CDR3 DNA reads TGTGCCTGGAGGGGGTCAGGGTTGGTATCACCCCTCCACTTT. This translates into CAWRGSGLVSPLHF.

This sequence joins TRBV2 and TRBJ2-2; TRBD2 aligns across 10 bases. With 4 bases clipped from V and 5 bases from J, the junction kept 1 base outside the gene matches. CDR1 and CDR2 (germline): SNHLY, FYNNEI. The CDR3 loop spans 14 amino acids. The CDR3 region is CASSVGLATGELFF. CDR3 in DNA: TGTGCCAGCAGTGTGGGACTAGCGACCGGGGAGCTGTTTTTT.